The 29 T cell receptor beta chains in this list originate from one sample, sequenced in a study of cytomegalovirus exposure and HLA in healthy donors. PCR amplification relied on 60 Vbeta primers (plus 13 Jbeta primers). Assay used: immunoSEQ multiplex PCR; TCRdb lists only in-frame clones, some missing. The sample shows 130,000 or so clones, and less than 2% sits with its ten largest clones. Specimen: PBMCs. Receptors originate from a woman between 35 and 50 years old in good health and CMV-seronegative.

The J gene is TRBJ1-5, the V gene TRBV11-2; 8 bases map to TRBD1. Losses at the gene ends were 4 bases for V and 6 bases for J; bases not matched to a gene: 8. Germline V gene sequence: CDR1 SGHAT, CDR2 FQNNGV. The CDR3 totals 15 residues. The CDR3 loop is CASSSNQGAPQPQHF. For the CDR3, the DNA is TGTGCCAGCAGCTCAAACCAGGGGGCTCCTCAGCCCCAGCATTTT. Filled out from reference TRBV11-2 and TRBJ1-5, the complete variable domain reads EAGVAQSPRYKIIEKRQSVAFWCNPISGHATLYWYQQILGQGPKLLIQFQNNGVVDDSQLPKDRFSAERLKGVDSTLKIQPAKLEDSAVYLCASSSNQGAPQPQHFGDGTRLSIL.

This chain joins TRBV18 and TRBJ2-7, with 7 bases lining up with TRBD1. This CDR3 is 12 amino acids long. V lost 2 bases to trimming and J lost 5 bases; unmatched junction nucleotides: 0. Germline values: CDR1 KGHSH, CDR2 LQKENI. CDR3 amino acids: CASSPDRDEQYV. The CDR3 DNA reads as TGTGCCAGCTCACCAGACAGGGACGAGCAGTACGTC.

This sequence joins TRBV28 and TRBJ2-7, with unresolved D. This CDR3 region has 12 residues. Germline V gene data show CDR1 as MDHEN and CDR2 as SYDVKM. Trimming pared 3 bases from V and 7 bases from J, leaving 10 bases between. The CDR3 DNA is TGTGCCAGCAGTTTTCTCCACAAAGAGCAGTACTTC. It yields the protein CASSFLHKEQYF.

The chain combines TRBV9 with TRBJ2-7, with D tentatively TRBD1 (7 bases). Looked up from germline, CDR1 is SGDLS and CDR2 is YYNGEE. The CDR3 is made up of 14 amino acids. Trimming cost V 3 bases and J 3 bases, with 13 bases left between them. The CDR3 reads CASSEGGQIYEQYF. The CDR3 DNA reads TGTGCCAGCAGCGAGGGGGGACAGATCTACGAGCAGTACTTC.

The gene calls are TRBV4-3 and TRBJ2-5; TRBD2 agrees at 12 bases. Trimming cost V 4 bases and J 5 bases; bases outside gene matches: 17. The CDR3 is 19 amino acids. Germline-derived CDR1 and CDR2 are LGHNA and YSLEER. The CDR3 region is CASSRSFRASGGAEETQYF. The CDR3 bases are TGCGCCAGCAGCCGGTCTTTTAGGGCTAGCGGGGGGGCGGAGGAGACCCAGTACTTC.

The genes are TRBV5-4 and TRBJ1-1; 8 positions match TRBD1. The CDR3 totals 17 residues. The J segment lost 1 base and the V segment lost 2 bases, leaving 10 bases of the junction unmatched. Germline CDR1 and CDR2: SGHNT and YYREEE (reference sequence). CDR3 sequence reads: CASSLGPFDRGNTEAFF. The CDR3 region has the DNA TGTGCCAGCAGCTTAGGCCCTTTCGACAGGGGGAACACTGAAGCTTTCTTT.

The chain employs TRBV7-2 and TRBJ2-5; no definite D call. The CDR3 length is 15 residues. The germline V gene has CDR1 SGHTA and CDR2 FQGNSA. Trimming took off 2 bases at V and 2 bases at J, with 12 bases between the two ends. The CDR3 bases are TGTGCCAGCAGCTTACAGGCAGCTTATCAAGAGACCCAGTACTTC. Its translation is CASSLQAAYQETQYF.

This chain uses TRBV30 with TRBJ1-4; D is ambiguous. V was pared by 0 bases and J by 0 bases, with 14 bases between. Per the germline V gene, CDR1 is GTSNPN and CDR2 is SVGIG (reference sequence). This CDR3 has 17 amino acids. In DNA, the CDR3 is TGTGCCTGGAGTGTACGCCCATATACAGCAACTAATGAAAAACTGTTTTTT. Translation gives CAWSVRPYTATNEKLFF.

The V and J genes are TRBV5-4 and TRBJ2-7; possibly TRBD2 for D (6 bases). The CDR3 loop spans 14 amino acids. Germline CDR1 and CDR2: SGHNT and YYREEE (reference sequence). Deletions cut 4 bases from V and 1 base from J, with 12 bases between. The DNA of the CDR3 is TGTGCCAGCAGCCCGCGGGCGGGATCCTACGAGCAGTACTTC. It is translated as CASSPRAGSYEQYF.

The V gene is TRBV29-1, the J gene TRBJ1-4, with D possibly matching TRBD1 (5 bases). Trimming pared 3 bases from V and 15 bases from J, leaving 14 bases between. From germline, CDR1 is SQVTM and CDR2 ANQGSEA. The CDR3 spans 11 residues. CDR3 amino acids: CSVDEGAAMFF. The CDR3, as DNA: TGCAGCGTTGATGAAGGGGCTGCGATGTTTTTT.

The chain combines TRBV30 with TRBJ1-6; TRBD1 is a possible D gene (6 bases). The CDR3 length is 16 residues. CDR1 GTSNPN and CDR2 SVGIG come from the germline V gene (reference sequence). The V end was cut by 7 bases, the J end by 5 bases, with 21 bases between. CDR3 bases: TGTGCCTCTATACCGACAGGTGGTCGTAATAATTCACCCCTCCACTTT. Protein: CASIPTGGRNNSPLHF.

The chain is built from TRBV19 and TRBJ1-2; TRBD1 matches 9 bases. Losses at the gene ends were 3 bases for V and 0 bases for J; bases not matched to a gene: 8. The CDR3 has 17 amino acids. The germline gives CDR1 LNHDA, CDR2 SQIVND (reference sequence). The CDR3 here is CASSITGGGESNYGYTF. CDR3 coding DNA: TGTGCCAGTAGTATCACAGGGGGCGGGGAGTCTAACTATGGCTACACCTTC.

The V gene is TRBV6-6, the J gene TRBJ1-2, with a weak D call TRBD1 (6 bases). In germline, CDR1 is MNHNY, CDR2 SVGAGI (reference sequence). The CDR3 runs to 14 residues. V was clipped by 2 bases and J by 4 bases, with 11 bases between them. DNA for the CDR3: TGTGCCAGCAGTTACGAGGGGGTAGGCTATGGCTACACCTTC. Translation gives CASSYEGVGYGYTF.

The V and J genes are TRBV5-6 and TRBJ1-2, with D unresolved. The CDR3 has 13 amino acids. Trimming pared 5 bases from V and 2 bases from J, leaving 10 bases between. Germline V gives CDR1 SGHDT, CDR2 YYEEEE. The CDR3 region is CASRLFDNYGYTF. DNA of the CDR3: TGTGCCAGCAGACTATTTGACAACTATGGCTACACCTTC.

The genes are TRBV7-2 and TRBJ1-4; D is unresolved. Germline CDR1 is SGHTA and CDR2 is FQGNSA. The V and J ends lost 1 base and 3 bases respectively, with 3 bases between them. CDR3 size: 13 residues. The DNA of the CDR3 is TGTGCCAGCAGCTTAGAGCCTAATGAAAAACTGTTTTTT. It codes for CASSLEPNEKLFF.

This chain links TRBV2 with TRBJ1-4, with 7 bases matching TRBD1. Trimming took 7 bases from V and 3 from J; bases not matched to a gene: 8. Germline CDR1 reads SNHLY; CDR2 reads FYNNEI. The CDR3 extends over 15 amino acids. The CDR3 loop reads CASKIQGWANEKLFF. Written as DNA, the CDR3 is TGTGCCAGCAAAATACAGGGGTGGGCTAATGAAAAACTGTTTTTT.

The chain employs TRBV9 and TRBJ2-7; 7 positions match TRBD1. The CDR3 consists of 15 residues. Per germline, CDR1 SGDLS and CDR2 YYNGEE. The J segment lost 7 bases and the V segment lost 3 bases, leaving 13 bases of the junction unmatched. CDR3 loop: CASSARQGSTTEQYF. In DNA form, the CDR3 reads TGTGCCAGCAGCGCCCGACAGGGCTCAACTACGGAGCAGTACTTC. Full variable domain (missing parts from reference TRBV9 and TRBJ2-7): DSGVTQTPKHLITATGQRVTLRCSPRSGDLSVYWYQQSLDQGLQFLIQYYNGEERAKGNILERFSAQQFPDLHSELNLSSLELGDSALYFCASSARQGSTTEQYFGPGTRLTVT.

V gene TRBV5-1 combines with J gene TRBJ2-3, with 9 bases identical to TRBD1. With 0 bases clipped from V and 4 bases from J, the junction kept 9 bases outside the gene matches. Germline V gene lookup returns CDR1 SGHRS and CDR2 YFSETQ. The CDR3 runs 17 residues. CDR3 protein: CASSLENRGLRSDTQYF. The CDR3 nucleotides are TGCGCCAGCAGCTTGGAAAACAGGGGGCTCAGGTCAGATACGCAGTATTTT.

This chain uses TRBV5-8 with TRBJ1-2; D is undetermined. The CDR3 has 17 amino acids. Germline V CDR1 and CDR2: SGHTS, YDEGEE. Trimming left V 3 bases short and J 0 bases short, with 18 bases between. The chain's CDR3 is CASSSSRSRGPNYGYTF. In DNA, the CDR3 is TGTGCCAGCAGCTCGAGCCGCAGTCGGGGTCCTAACTATGGCTACACCTTC.

The chain couples TRBV5-1 to TRBJ2-1; weak D call: TRBD2 (6 bases). Trimming removed 5 bases at V and 0 bases at J, with 9 bases between. The length of the CDR3 is 14 residues. CDR1 SGHRS and CDR2 YFSETQ come from the germline V gene. This chain's CDR3 is CASREGYSYNEQFF. CDR3 DNA sequence: TGCGCCAGCAGGGAGGGATACTCCTACAATGAGCAGTTCTTC.

The V and J genes are TRBV7-2 and TRBJ1-2, with 9 positions matching TRBD1. CDR1 is SGHTA, CDR2 FQGNSA, per germline. The CDR3 loop spans 14 amino acids. Trimming took 0 bases from V and 10 from J; bases not matched to a gene: 6. The chain's CDR3 is CASSLAGQGTVYTF. CDR3 DNA: TGTGCCAGCAGCTTAGCCGGACAGGGGACCGTCTACACCTTC.

The rearrangement joins TRBV11-3 to TRBJ2-5; the D gene is possibly TRBD2 (6 bases). Germline CDR1 is SGHNT and CDR2 is YENEEA. CDR3 length: 13 residues. V was cut by 6 bases and J by 1 base, with 9 bases left in between. CDR3 nucleotides: TGTGCCAGCAGTTCGGGAGCCCAAGAGACCCAGTACTTC. Amino acid sequence: CASSSGAQETQYF.

V gene TRBV7-9 combines with J gene TRBJ1-1; the match to TRBD1 covers 8 bases. The CDR3 sequence is 18 residues long. The V and J ends lost 1 base and 3 bases, in that order; junction bases with no gene match: 13. Germline V gene lookup returns CDR1 SEHNR and CDR2 FQNEAQ (reference sequence). The CDR3 loop is CASSLGGQGFRRDTEAFF. The CDR3 bases are TGTGCCAGCAGCTTAGGCGGACAGGGCTTCAGGAGGGACACTGAAGCTTTCTTT. The variable domain in full, completed from reference TRBV7-9 and TRBJ1-1, reads DTGVSQNPRHKITKRGQNVTFRCDPISEHNRLYWYRQTLGQGPEFLTYFQNEAQLEKSRLLSDRFSAERPKGSFSTLEIQRTEQGDSAMYLCASSLGGQGFRRDTEAFFGQGTRLTVV.

J is TRBJ2-2 and V is TRBV7-2, with D possibly being TRBD1 (6 bases). There are 14 residues in the CDR3. Looked up from germline, CDR1 is SGHTA and CDR2 is FQGNSA. V shed 3 bases and J shed 1 base, with 6 bases lying between them. In nucleotides, the CDR3 is TGTGCCAGCAGCTTGGGACAGAACACCGGGGAGCTGTTTTTT. Encoded protein: CASSLGQNTGELFF.

CDR3 residues: CASSLDSSYGYTF. The CDR3 DNA sequence: TGTGCCAGCAGCTTGGACAGCTCATATGGCTACACCTTC. The chain uses TRBV7-8 and TRBJ1-2, with a weak D call TRBD1 (6 bases). The CDR3 is 13 amino acids. Germline loops: CDR1 SGHVS, CDR2 FQNEAQ. Between the trimmed V and J ends, which lost 3 bases and 5 bases, there was a span of 10 bases.

The V gene is TRBV7-2, the J gene TRBJ1-5, with TRBD1 identical over 7 bases. After removal of 5 bases from V and 1 base from J, the junction contained 11 bases not matched to a gene. The CDR3 runs to 17 residues. CDR1 and CDR2 (germline): SGHTA, FQGNSA. CDR3 coding DNA: TGTGCCAGCAGCCCTTTTGCCGGGACAGCCAGCAATCAGCCCCAGCATTTT. Translated, it gives CASSPFAGTASNQPQHF.

The chain employs TRBV11-3 and TRBJ2-3; D might be TRBD1 (5 bases). Germline values: CDR1 SGHNT, CDR2 YENEEA. V was shortened by 2 bases and J by 0 bases, with 6 bases between the two germline ends. The CDR3 length is 14 residues. This chain's CDR3 is CASSLTGSTDTQYF. DNA of the CDR3: TGTGCCAGCAGCTTAACAGGAAGCACAGATACGCAGTATTTT. The whole variable domain, remainder taken from reference TRBV11-3 and TRBJ2-3, is EAGVVQSPRYKIIEKKQPVAFWCNPISGHNTLYWYLQNLGQGPELLIRYENEEAVDDSQLPKDRFSAERLKGVDSTLKIQPAELGDSAVYLCASSLTGSTDTQYFGPGTRLTVL.

The V gene is TRBV7-8, the J gene TRBJ2-6, with D tentatively TRBD2 (6 bases). The CDR3 is 15 amino acids. The ends were cut back, 7 bases at V and 4 bases at J, with 14 bases in the middle. Germline values: CDR1 SGHVS, CDR2 FQNEAQ. DNA of the CDR3: TGTGCCAGCAAGGCCTGGGGGGTCGGGGCCAACGTCCTGACTTTC. This sequence encodes CASKAWGVGANVLTF.

The chain carries TRBV27 and TRBJ2-5; the D gene is possibly TRBD2 (5 bases). Judging by the DNA end, TRBJ2-7 fits better; the J call may be wrong. The CDR3 length is 13 residues. In germline, CDR1 is MNHEY, CDR2 SMNVEV (reference sequence). The CDR3 spells CASSLEGAYEQYF. The CDR3, as DNA: TGTGCCAGCAGTTTAGAGGGAGCTTACGAGCAGTACTTC.